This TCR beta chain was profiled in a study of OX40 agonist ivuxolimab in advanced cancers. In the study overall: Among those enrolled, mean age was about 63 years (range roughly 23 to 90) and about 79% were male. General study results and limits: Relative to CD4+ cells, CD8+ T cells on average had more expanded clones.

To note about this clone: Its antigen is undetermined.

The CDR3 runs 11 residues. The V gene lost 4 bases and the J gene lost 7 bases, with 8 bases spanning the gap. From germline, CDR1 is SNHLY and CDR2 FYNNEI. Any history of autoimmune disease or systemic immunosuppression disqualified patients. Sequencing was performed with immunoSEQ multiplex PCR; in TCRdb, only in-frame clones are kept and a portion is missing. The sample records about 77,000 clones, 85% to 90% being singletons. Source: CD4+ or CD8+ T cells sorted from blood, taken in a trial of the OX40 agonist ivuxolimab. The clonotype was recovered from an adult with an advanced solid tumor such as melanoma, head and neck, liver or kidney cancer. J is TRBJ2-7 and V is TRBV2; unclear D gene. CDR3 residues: CASSGQLEQYF. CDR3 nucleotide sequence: TGTGCCAGCAGTGGGCAATTAGAGCAGTACTTC.